The 27 T cell receptor beta chains in this list originate from one sample, sequenced in a study of beta chain features in type 1 diabetes. Findings and caveats of the study: All four CD4+ subsets of Type 1 diabetes patients contained TCRB CDR3s that were moderately but significantly shorter.

The isolated RNA, all of it, was reverse transcribed, so expressed TCRB transcripts were what got sequenced. Method: immunoSEQ multiplex PCR; TCRdb's copy keeps in-frame clones and lacks some. The sample lists about 660,000 clones, over 12% occurring once. Their antigens remain unidentified. The sample comprised naive CD4+ T cells from blood. These receptors originate from a man between 18 and 35 years old with type 1 diabetes.

This clone was observed a few times. J is TRBJ2-3 and V is TRBV30, with 13 nucleotides matching TRBD2. Germline V CDR1 and CDR2: GTSNPN, SVGIG (reference sequence). This CDR3 spans 16 amino acids. J lost 1 base, V lost 0 bases, and 1 base had no gene match. CDR3 amino acids: CAWSVGLAGGTDTQYF. The CDR3, as DNA: TGTGCCTGGAGTGTAGGACTAGCGGGGGGCACAGATACGCAGTATTTT.

This clone was counted a few times. This chain uses TRBV20-1 with TRBJ2-3; D not resolved. The CDR3 totals 11 residues. The V gene's germline CDR1 is DFQATT and CDR2 SNEGSKA (reference sequence). V lost 5 bases and J lost 6, with 9 bases in between. Written as DNA, the CDR3 is TGCAGTGCTTTTCTGCGGGATACGCAGTATTTT. Its protein is CSAFLRDTQYF.

To note about this clone: Within the sample, other DNA sequences also encode this same CDR3. The chain couples TRBV30 to TRBJ1-2; 8 bases line up with TRBD1. Germline values: CDR1 GTSNPN, CDR2 SVGIG (reference sequence). V lost 3 bases and J lost 4; bases outside the gene matches: 1. The CDR3 runs 12 residues. CDR3 region: CAWSTGGYGYTF. CDR3 DNA: TGTGCCTGGAGCACAGGGGGCTATGGCTACACCTTC.

A few counts support this clone. The chain has TRBV30 and TRBJ2-2; 7 bases are a match to TRBD1. The junction had 13 bases not matched to a gene; V was cut back by 4 bases and J by 8 bases. The CDR3 is 15 residues long. Germline V lookup: CDR1 GTSNPN, CDR2 SVGIG (reference sequence). This CDR3 is CAWKTGQDPRGELFF. In nucleotides, the CDR3 is TGTGCCTGGAAGACAGGACAGGACCCCAGGGGGGAGCTGTTTTTT.

The V gene is TRBV6-5, the J gene TRBJ1-4; no firm D call. The CDR3 is 15 amino acids. Germline values: CDR1 MNHEY, CDR2 SVGAGI. Trimming removed 0 bases from V and 3 bases from J, with 8 bases in between. The CDR3 DNA reads TGTGCCAGCAGTTACTCTGGCAGATCTAATGAAAAACTGTTTTTT. It encodes CASSYSGRSNEKLFF.

The V and J genes are TRBV18 and TRBJ1-5; 9 nucleotides match TRBD1. V dropped 6 bases and J dropped 5; count of bases not matched to a gene: 11. Germline CDR1 reads KGHSH; CDR2 reads LQKENI. This CDR3 comprises 16 residues. In DNA form, the CDR3 reads TGTGCCAGCTCTCGGCTCGGACAGGGGAAGGATCAGCCCCAGCATTTT. It translates to CASSRLGQGKDQPQHF.

The sample holds a few counts of this clone. V is TRBV19 and J is TRBJ2-6; TRBD1 might be the D (5 bases). This CDR3 has 15 amino acids. Germline CDR1 is LNHDA and CDR2 is SQIVND (reference sequence). The ends were cut back, 3 bases at V and 1 base at J, with 7 bases in the middle. CDR3 sequence (DNA): TGTGCCAGTAGTATGGCAGGGTCTGGGGCCAACGTCCTGACTTTC. Translating it yields CASSMAGSGANVLTF.

Only a few counts were recorded for this clone. This chain uses TRBV2 with TRBJ2-2; possibly TRBD1 for D (6 bases). Germline-derived CDR1 and CDR2 are SNHLY and FYNNEI. The CDR3 runs to 16 residues. V lost 5 bases and J 4 bases, leaving 17 bases between the germline ends. The CDR3 nucleotides are TGTGCCAGCAGTAAGGGTACAGGGCAGTCCACCGGGGAGCTGTTTTTT. It yields the protein CASSKGTGQSTGELFF.

CDR3 coding DNA: TGTGCCAGCAGCCCGAGTCGAACTAACAATGAGCAGTTCTTC. Amino acids: CASSPSRTNNEQFF. V and J are TRBV28 and TRBJ2-1; D not resolved. Germline values: CDR1 MDHEN, CDR2 SYDVKM. Trimming removed 6 bases from V and 5 bases from J, with 14 bases in between. This CDR3 has 14 amino acids. The whole variable domain, remainder taken from reference TRBV28 and TRBJ2-1, is DVKVTQSSRYLVKRTGEKVFLECVQDMDHENMFWYRQDPGLGLRLIYFSYDVKMKEKGDIPEGYSVSREKKERFSLILESASTNQTSMYLCASSPSRTNNEQFFGPGTRLTVL.

This clone was found a few times. This chain connects TRBV28 to TRBJ1-2; D remains unclear. CDR1 and CDR2 (germline): MDHEN, SYDVKM. V was shortened by 6 bases and J by 6 bases, with 20 bases between the two germline ends. The CDR3 runs to 15 residues. CDR3 protein: CASSPSVGEWNGYTF. As DNA, the CDR3 is TGTGCCAGCAGCCCCTCGGTCGGGGAGTGGAATGGCTACACCTTC.

The V gene is TRBV9, the J gene TRBJ2-3, with D tentatively TRBD1 (5 bases). Trimming removed 0 bases from V and 2 bases from J, with 7 bases in between. The CDR3 has 14 amino acids. Germline lookup yields CDR1 SGDLS and CDR2 YYNGEE. CDR3 bases: TGTGCCAGCAGCGTAGGACAGTACACAGATACGCAGTATTTT. It yields the protein CASSVGQYTDTQYF.

The chain carries TRBV20-1 and TRBJ2-1, with TRBD1 matching over 10 bases. Trimming at V came to 6 bases and at J to 7 bases, leaving 0 bases not matched to a gene. CDR1 is DFQATT, CDR2 SNEGSKA, per germline (reference sequence). CDR3 length equals 11 residues. CDR3 bases: TGCAGTGCGGGACAGGGGAATGAGCAGTTCTTC. It yields the protein CSAGQGNEQFF.

This chain connects TRBV28 to TRBJ2-7; no clear D. There are 11 residues in the CDR3. Germline CDR1 MDHEN, CDR2 SYDVKM. Trimming took 3 bases from V and 6 from J, leaving 6 bases between them. The CDR3 sequence is CASSFLSEQYF. The CDR3 DNA reads as TGTGCCAGCAGTTTTCTAAGCGAGCAGTACTTC.

There are a few counts of this clone. The chain employs TRBV30 and TRBJ2-3; possibly TRBD2 for D (5 bases). Deletions cut 1 base from V and 4 bases from J, with 21 bases between. Germline CDR1 and CDR2: GTSNPN and SVGIG (reference sequence). This CDR3 has 17 amino acids. CDR3 sequence (DNA): TGTGCCTGGAGTGGTGACGGGTCCCCCTTCGGGGCAGATACGCAGTATTTT. It is translated as CAWSGDGSPFGADTQYF.

The chain uses TRBV25-1 and TRBJ1-5; D gene unclear. Deletions cut 2 bases from V and 4 bases from J, with 12 bases between. CDR1 is MGHDK and CDR2 is SYGVNS in the germline V gene. This CDR3 region has 15 residues. In DNA, the CDR3 is TGTGCCAGCAGTGAAGCGGCAGGCCATAATCAGCCCCAGCATTTT. Its translation: CASSEAAGHNQPQHF. Looking up the rest from reference TRBV25-1 and TRBJ1-5 gives the full variable domain: EADIYQTPRYLVIGTGKKITLECSQTMGHDKMYWYQQDPGMELHLIHYSYGVNSTEKGDLSSESTVSRIRTEHFPLTLESARPSHTSQYLCASSEAAGHNQPQHFGDGTRLSIL.

This clone was detected a few times. This chain joins TRBV5-1 and TRBJ1-1, with unresolved D. CDR1 is SGHRS and CDR2 is YFSETQ in the germline V gene. This CDR3 comprises 15 residues. V lost 6 bases to trimming and J lost 2 bases, with 17 bases between them. The CDR3 coding sequence is TGCGCCAGCAAGCGGGCTACCTCGCAAAACACTGAAGCTTTCTTT. Translating gives CASKRATSQNTEAFF.

Turning to this clone: A far larger clone is a single base away, which makes a read error likely. Different DNA sequences within this sample yield the same CDR3. The V gene is TRBV7-6, the J gene TRBJ2-7; D remains ambiguous. The germline gives CDR1 SGHVS, CDR2 FNYEAQ. V lost 1 base, J lost 3 bases, and 1 base lay in between. CDR3 length equals 11 residues. In DNA, the CDR3 is TGTGCCAGCAGCTTAGACTACGAGCAGTACTTC. It is translated as CASSLDYEQYF.

This clone showed up just a few times. The chain combines TRBV4-1 with TRBJ2-1, with D unclear. Germline V gene lookup returns CDR1 MGHRA and CDR2 YSYEKL. Deletions cut 3 bases from V and 0 bases from J, with 18 bases between. The CDR3 is 18 amino acids. This CDR3 is CASSQPIQTQYSYNEQFF. The CDR3 DNA follows: TGCGCCAGCAGCCAGCCGATTCAGACCCAATACTCCTACAATGAGCAGTTCTTC.

The rearrangement uses TRBV18 and TRBJ1-5; the D is unclear. Trimming left V 0 bases short and J 10 bases short, with 13 bases between. CDR1 and CDR2 from the germline V gene are KGHSH and LQKENI. This CDR3 is 14 amino acids long. The CDR3 spells CASSPPTVDSPQHF. In nucleotides, the CDR3 is TGTGCCAGCTCACCACCGACGGTGGACTCTCCCCAGCATTTT.

This clone was seen only a few times. The J gene is TRBJ2-7, the V gene TRBV5-1, with D unresolved. The V gene lost 3 bases and the J gene lost 9 bases, with 19 bases spanning the gap. Germline loops: CDR1 SGHRS, CDR2 YFSETQ. This CDR3 comprises 14 residues. The CDR3 DNA sequence: TGCGCCAGCAGCTCCGGACGGGTAGATGCTGGGCAGTACTTC. Amino acid sequence: CASSSGRVDAGQYF.

This clone occurred a few times. The chain carries TRBV25-1 and TRBJ1-5; 7 nucleotides match TRBD1. The germline V gene has CDR1 MGHDK and CDR2 SYGVNS. V shed 2 bases, J shed 3 bases, and the junction held 4 bases outside the gene matches. CDR3 length: 15 residues. In nucleotides, the CDR3 is TGTGCCAGCAGTGAAAGGGGACAGCACAATCAGCCCCAGCATTTT. Its translation: CASSERGQHNQPQHF.

There are a few counts of this clone. The gene calls are TRBV7-2 and TRBJ2-5; D call uncertain. Between the trimmed V and J ends, which lost 2 bases and 9 bases, there was a span of 16 bases. CDR3 length: 14 amino acids. CDR1 SGHTA and CDR2 FQGNSA come from the germline V gene. CDR3 coding DNA: TGTGCCAGCAGCTTACCTCCACCTGGCAAGTCCCAGTACTTC. It translates to CASSLPPPGKSQYF. Using reference TRBV7-2 and TRBJ2-5 for the parts outside the CDR3, the full variable domain is GAGVSQSPSNKVTEKGKDVELRCDPISGHTALYWYRQSLGQGLEFLIYFQGNSAPDKSGLPSDRFSAERTGGSVSTLTIQRTQQEDSAVYLCASSLPPPGKSQYFGPGTRLLVL.

This clone has more than one count but fewer than ten. The rearrangement joins TRBV20-1 to TRBJ2-1; D call uncertain. The germline V gene encodes CDR1 DFQATT and CDR2 SNEGSKA (reference sequence). This CDR3 region has 10 residues. The ends were cut back, 4 bases at V and 6 bases at J, with 4 bases in the middle. The CDR3 protein is CSANTNEQFF. For the CDR3, the DNA is TGCAGTGCTAATACCAATGAGCAGTTCTTC.

V is TRBV2 and J is TRBJ2-7; TRBD1 agrees at 8 bases. CDR1 and CDR2 (germline): SNHLY, FYNNEI. The CDR3 extends over 15 amino acids. V dropped 4 bases and J dropped 5; count of bases not matched to a gene: 10. The CDR3 protein is CASSVLGQGADEQYF. Here the CDR3 DNA reads TGTGCCAGCAGTGTACTCGGGCAGGGGGCTGACGAGCAGTACTTC.

In its sample, this clone was seen a few times. CDR3 coding DNA: TGTGCCAGCTCACTAGCGTCCCAAGAGACCCAGTACTTC. Its protein product is CASSLASQETQYF. The chain recombines TRBV18 with TRBJ2-5, with a tentative D call TRBD2 (5 bases). The CDR3 runs to 13 residues. Trimming left V 4 bases short and J 1 base short, with 7 bases between. Germline V lookup: CDR1 KGHSH, CDR2 LQKENI.

This clone was found a few times. The chain joins TRBV18 to TRBJ2-7, with D possibly TRBD1 on 5 matching bases. V lost 2 bases to trimming and J lost 5 bases, with 13 bases between them. CDR1 and CDR2 from the germline V gene are KGHSH and LQKENI. The CDR3 length is 14 residues. The CDR3 sequence is CASSPGHRLNEQYF. CDR3 bases: TGTGCCAGCTCACCAGGACACCGGCTGAACGAGCAGTACTTC.

V is TRBV7-2 and J is TRBJ2-3; TRBD1 might be the D (5 bases). The CDR3 is 16 residues long. The germline V gene has CDR1 SGHTA and CDR2 FQGNSA. Trimming took off 6 bases at V and 2 bases at J, with 18 bases between the two ends. CDR3 sequence: CASRPPGRAYTDTQYF. The CDR3 DNA is TGTGCCAGCAGACCCCCGGGCAGGGCGTACACAGATACGCAGTATTTT. Full variable domain (outside the CDR3, taken from reference TRBV7-2 and TRBJ2-3): GAGVSQSPSNKVTEKGKDVELRCDPISGHTALYWYRQSLGQGLEFLIYFQGNSAPDKSGLPSDRFSAERTGGSVSTLTIQRTQQEDSAVYLCASRPPGRAYTDTQYFGPGTRLTVL.